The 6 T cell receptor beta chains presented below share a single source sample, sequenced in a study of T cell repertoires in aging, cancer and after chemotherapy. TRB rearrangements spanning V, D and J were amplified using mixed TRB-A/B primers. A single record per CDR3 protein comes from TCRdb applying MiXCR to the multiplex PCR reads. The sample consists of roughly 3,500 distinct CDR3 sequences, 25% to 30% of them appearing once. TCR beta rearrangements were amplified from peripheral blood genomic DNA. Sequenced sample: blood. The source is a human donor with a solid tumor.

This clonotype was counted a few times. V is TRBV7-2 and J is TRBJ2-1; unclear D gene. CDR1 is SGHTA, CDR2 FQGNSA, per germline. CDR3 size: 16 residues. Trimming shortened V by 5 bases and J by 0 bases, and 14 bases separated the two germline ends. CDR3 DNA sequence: TGTGCCAGCAGCCCCAGTTGGAGTAGCTCCTACAATGAGCAGTTCTTC. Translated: CASSPSWSSSYNEQFF.

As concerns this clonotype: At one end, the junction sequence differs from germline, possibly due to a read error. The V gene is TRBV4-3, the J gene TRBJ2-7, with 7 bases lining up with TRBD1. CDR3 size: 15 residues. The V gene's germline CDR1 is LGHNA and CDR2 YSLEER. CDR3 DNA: TGTGCCAGCAGCCAAGCCGGGACAGACTCCTACGAGCAGTACTTC. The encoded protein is CASSQAGTDSYEQYF.

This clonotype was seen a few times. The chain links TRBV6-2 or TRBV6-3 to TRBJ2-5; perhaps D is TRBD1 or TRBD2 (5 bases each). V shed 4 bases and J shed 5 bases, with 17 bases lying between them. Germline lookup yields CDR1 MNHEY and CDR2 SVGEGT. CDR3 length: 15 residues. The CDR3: CASSLGTHSAETQYF. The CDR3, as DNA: TGTGCCAGCAGTTTAGGGACCCACTCCGCCGAGACCCAGTACTTC.

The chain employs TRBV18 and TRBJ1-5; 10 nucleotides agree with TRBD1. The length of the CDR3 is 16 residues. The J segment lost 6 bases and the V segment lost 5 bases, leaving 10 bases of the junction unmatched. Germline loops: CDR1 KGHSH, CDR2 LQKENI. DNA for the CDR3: TGTGCCAGCTCAGAGACAGGGGGCAGCCTCGGTCAGCCCCAGCATTTT. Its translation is CASSETGGSLGQPQHF.

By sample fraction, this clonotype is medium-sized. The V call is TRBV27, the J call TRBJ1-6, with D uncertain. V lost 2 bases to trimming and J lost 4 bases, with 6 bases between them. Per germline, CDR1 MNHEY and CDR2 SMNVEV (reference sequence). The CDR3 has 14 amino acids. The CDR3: CASSLGQYNSPLHF. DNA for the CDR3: TGTGCCAGCAGTTTAGGGCAGTATAATTCACCCCTCCACTTT.

CDR3 sequence (DNA): TGTGCCAGCAGCTTGGCGGCAGGGAGGAAGACCCAGTACTTC. It yields the protein CASSLAAGRKTQYF. The V gene is TRBV5-6, the J gene TRBJ2-5; the D gene is possibly TRBD2 (6 bases). Trimming removed 0 bases at V and 6 bases at J, with 12 bases between. This CDR3 spans 14 amino acids. Germline values: CDR1 SGHDT, CDR2 YYEEEE.